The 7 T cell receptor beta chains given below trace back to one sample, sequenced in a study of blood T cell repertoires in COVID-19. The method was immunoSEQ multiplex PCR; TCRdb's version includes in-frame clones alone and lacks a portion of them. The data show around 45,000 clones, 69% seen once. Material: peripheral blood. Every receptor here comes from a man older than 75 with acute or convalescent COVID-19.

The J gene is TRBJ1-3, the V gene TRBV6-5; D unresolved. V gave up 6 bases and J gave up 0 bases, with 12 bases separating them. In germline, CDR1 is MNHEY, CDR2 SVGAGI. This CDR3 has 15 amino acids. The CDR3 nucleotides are TGTGCCAGCAGCCCAAGAACTAGCTCTGGAAACACCATATATTTT. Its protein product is CASSPRTSSGNTIYF.

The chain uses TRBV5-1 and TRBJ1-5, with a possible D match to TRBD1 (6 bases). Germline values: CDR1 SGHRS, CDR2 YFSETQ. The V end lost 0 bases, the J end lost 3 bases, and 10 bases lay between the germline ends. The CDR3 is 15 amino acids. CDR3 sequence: CASSLAGGPNQPQHF. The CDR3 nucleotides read TGCGCCAGCAGCTTGGCCGGGGGGCCCAATCAGCCCCAGCATTTT.

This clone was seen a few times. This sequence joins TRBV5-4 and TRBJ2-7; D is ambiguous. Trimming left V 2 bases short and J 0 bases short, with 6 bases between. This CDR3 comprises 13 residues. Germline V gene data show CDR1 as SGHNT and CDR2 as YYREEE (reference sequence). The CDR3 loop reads CASSFMASYEQYF. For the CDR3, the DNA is TGTGCCAGCAGCTTTATGGCCTCCTACGAGCAGTACTTC.

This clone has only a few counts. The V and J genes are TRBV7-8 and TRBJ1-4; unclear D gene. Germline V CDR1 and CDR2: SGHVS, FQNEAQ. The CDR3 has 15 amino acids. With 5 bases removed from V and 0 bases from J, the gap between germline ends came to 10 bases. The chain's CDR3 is CASSHRTTTNEKLFF. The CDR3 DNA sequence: TGTGCCAGCAGCCACCGGACTACAACTAATGAAAAACTGTTTTTT.

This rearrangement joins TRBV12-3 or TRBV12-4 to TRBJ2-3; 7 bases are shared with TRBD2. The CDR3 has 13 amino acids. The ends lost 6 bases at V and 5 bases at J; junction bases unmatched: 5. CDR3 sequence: CASSLGTIDTQYF. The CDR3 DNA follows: TGTGCCAGCAGCCTCGGGACTATAGATACGCAGTATTTT.

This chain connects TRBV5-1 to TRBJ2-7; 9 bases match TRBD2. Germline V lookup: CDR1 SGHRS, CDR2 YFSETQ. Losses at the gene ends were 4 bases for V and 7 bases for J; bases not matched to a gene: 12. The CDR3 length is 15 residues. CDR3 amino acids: CASSELAGSGAEQYF. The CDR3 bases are TGCGCCAGCAGCGAGCTAGCGGGATCTGGTGCGGAGCAGTACTTC.

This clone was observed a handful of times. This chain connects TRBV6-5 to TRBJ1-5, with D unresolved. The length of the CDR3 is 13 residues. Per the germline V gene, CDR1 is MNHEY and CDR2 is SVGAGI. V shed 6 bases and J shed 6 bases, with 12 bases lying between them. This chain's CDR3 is CASREISTQPQHF. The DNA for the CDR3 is TGTGCCAGCAGAGAGATTTCCACTCAGCCCCAGCATTTT.